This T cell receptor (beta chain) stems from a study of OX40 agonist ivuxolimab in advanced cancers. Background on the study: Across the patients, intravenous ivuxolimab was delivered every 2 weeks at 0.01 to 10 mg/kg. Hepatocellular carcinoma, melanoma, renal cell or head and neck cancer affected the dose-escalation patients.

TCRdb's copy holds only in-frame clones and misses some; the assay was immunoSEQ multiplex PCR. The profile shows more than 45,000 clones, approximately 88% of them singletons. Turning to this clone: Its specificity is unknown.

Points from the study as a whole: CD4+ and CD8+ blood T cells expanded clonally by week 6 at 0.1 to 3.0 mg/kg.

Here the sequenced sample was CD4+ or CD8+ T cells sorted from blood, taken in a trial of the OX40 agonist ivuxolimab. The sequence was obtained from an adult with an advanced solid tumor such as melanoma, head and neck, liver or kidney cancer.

The CDR3 region has the DNA TGTGCCTGGAGTGTAATAGGGCCTGAAGCTTTCTTT. Translation gives CAWSVIGPEAFF. The chain joins TRBV30 to TRBJ1-1; no reliable D call. The CDR3 covers 12 residues. Germline CDR1 is GTSNPN and CDR2 is SVGIG (reference sequence). V lost 0 bases, J lost 6 bases, and 8 bases lay in between.